These 18 T cell receptor beta chains share one sample of origin, sequenced in a study of beta chain features in type 1 diabetes. Notes on the study in general: Significant though moderate, a shortening of TCRB CDR3s appeared in all four CD4+ subsets of Type 1 diabetes patients.

The entirety of the isolated RNA underwent reverse transcription, so expressed TCRB transcripts were sequenced. TCRdb keeps only in-frame clones here, not all; method: immunoSEQ multiplex PCR. This table has over 150,000 clones, approximately 10% appearing once. Their antigen targets remain unknown. Material: central memory CD4+ T cells from blood. The receptor source for this set is a man aged 30 to 39 with type 1 diabetes.

This rearrangement joins TRBV6-6 to TRBJ2-1; the match to TRBD2 covers 12 bases. The CDR3 totals 16 residues. Germline V gives CDR1 MNHNY, CDR2 SVGAGI (reference sequence). Germline trimming cut 2 bases from V and 14 bases from J; bases unmatched to any gene: 13. As DNA, the CDR3 is TGTGCCAGCAGTTACCCCAATCTAGCGGGAGGGCCGGGAAAGTTCTTC. It encodes CASSYPNLAGGPGKFF.

The CDR3 DNA reads as TGTGCCAGCAGCTTAAGTTCCGACAGCTCCTACGAGCAGTACTTC. It codes for CASSLSSDSSYEQYF. The rearrangement links TRBV7-2 to TRBJ2-7; perhaps TRBD1 as D (5 bases). Germline V gene data show CDR1 as SGHTA and CDR2 as FQGNSA. The CDR3 is 15 residues long. V lost 2 bases, J lost 0 bases, and 11 bases lay in between.

This sequence joins TRBV28 and TRBJ2-5; 8 bases match TRBD1. From germline, CDR1 is MDHEN and CDR2 SYDVKM. The CDR3 has 12 residues. J gave up 5 bases and V 8 bases, and 4 bases lay outside the gene matches. The CDR3 region has the DNA TGTGCCAGCGGACAGGGTTCGGAGACCCAGTACTTC. Protein product: CASGQGSETQYF.

A few counts support this clone. This chain joins TRBV4-2 and TRBJ2-2; D is unresolved. Germline V lookup: CDR1 LGHNA, CDR2 YNFKEQ. V was pared by 0 bases and J by 5 bases, with 7 bases between. The CDR3 spans 14 residues. The CDR3 here is CASSQDRSTGELFF. The CDR3 DNA reads TGTGCCAGCAGCCAAGATAGGAGTACCGGGGAGCTGTTTTTT.

This clone was seen a handful of times. Other DNA sequences from this sample encode an identical CDR3 as well. The chain employs TRBV5-4 and TRBJ2-5, with 9 bases lining up with TRBD1. Germline loops: CDR1 SGHNT, CDR2 YYREEE (reference sequence). The ends lost 5 bases at V and 5 bases at J; junction bases unmatched: 7. This CDR3 has 14 amino acids. CDR3 amino acids: CASSLQGAGETQYF. The CDR3 coding sequence is TGTGCCAGCAGTTTACAGGGGGCCGGGGAGACCCAGTACTTC.

This clone has more than one count but fewer than ten. The chain couples TRBV9 to TRBJ2-1, with TRBD2 matching 13 bases. J lost 4 bases, V lost 0 bases, and 7 bases had no gene match. This CDR3 contains 18 residues. Germline CDR1 is SGDLS and CDR2 is YYNGEE. CDR3 in amino acids: CASSVASTSGRIYNEQFF. The CDR3 DNA reads TGTGCCAGCAGCGTAGCTTCGACTAGCGGGAGGATATACAATGAGCAGTTCTTC.

The chain is built from TRBV19 and TRBJ2-1, with TRBD2 identical over 10 bases. Losses at the gene ends were 7 bases for V and 5 bases for J; bases not matched to a gene: 5. Germline V gene data show CDR1 as LNHDA and CDR2 as SQIVND (reference sequence). The CDR3 runs to 14 residues. CDR3 loop: CASNPSGSHNEQFF. The CDR3 nucleotides are TGTGCCAGTAATCCTAGCGGGAGCCACAATGAGCAGTTCTTC.

This chain links TRBV19 with TRBJ2-1; 8 bases match TRBD2. The CDR3 extends over 15 amino acids. Germline V lookup: CDR1 LNHDA, CDR2 SQIVND (reference sequence). J lost 4 bases, V lost 9 bases, and 11 bases had no gene match. Written as DNA, the CDR3 is TGTGCCAGCCTCAGGCGGGAGGCGGGATACAATGAGCAGTTCTTC. As protein: CASLRREAGYNEQFF.

This rearrangement joins TRBV27 to TRBJ2-1; 7 bases map to TRBD2. With V trimmed by 1 base and J by 3 bases, 3 bases remained unmatched. The V gene's germline CDR1 is MNHEY and CDR2 SMNVEV (reference sequence). The CDR3 sequence is 15 residues long. CDR3 DNA: TGTGCCAGCAGTTTATTCAGCGGGGACTACAATGAGCAGTTCTTC. It yields the protein CASSLFSGDYNEQFF.

This clone was detected ten times or more. V and J are TRBV2 and TRBJ1-4; tentatively, D is TRBD1 (6 bases). Germline CDR1 and CDR2: SNHLY and FYNNEI. The CDR3 sequence is 14 residues long. The ends were cut back, 6 bases at V and 6 bases at J, with 14 bases in the middle. CDR3 amino acids: CASSSSGTYEKLFF. DNA for the CDR3: TGTGCCAGCAGCAGCTCCGGGACATATGAAAAACTGTTTTTT.

This chain joins TRBV5-1 and TRBJ2-2, with 7 bases identical to TRBD1. This CDR3 has 16 residues. From germline, CDR1 is SGHRS and CDR2 YFSETQ. Trimming removed 0 bases from V and 2 bases from J; junction bases left unmatched: 4. CDR3 nucleotides: TGCGCCAGCAGCTTGGGGGGGACAGACAACACCGGGGAGCTGTTTTTT. Translating gives CASSLGGTDNTGELFF.

The chain employs TRBV7-9 and TRBJ2-5; 12 bases align to TRBD2. The J call is doubtful: the DNA matches TRBJ2-7 better. This CDR3 contains 14 residues. Germline V lookup: CDR1 SEHNR, CDR2 FQNEAQ (reference sequence). DNA of the CDR3: TGTGCCAGCAGCGTGACTAGCGGGAGAGGCGAGCAGTACTTC. The encoded protein is CASSVTSGRGEQYF.

The chain recombines TRBV2 with TRBJ2-1, with 14 bases fitting TRBD2. The CDR3 is 15 amino acids. CDR1 and CDR2 from the germline V gene are SNHLY and FYNNEI. V shed 10 bases and J 9 bases; nucleotides not matched to a gene: 11. The CDR3 coding sequence is TGTGCCACCTCTTTGACTAGCGGGAGGGCCGCTGAGCAGTTCTTC. Its protein product is CATSLTSGRAAEQFF. Full variable domain (missing parts from reference TRBV2 and TRBJ2-1): EPEVTQTPSHQVTQMGQEVILRCVPISNHLYFYWYRQILGQKVEFLVSFYNNEISEKSEIFDDQFSVERPDGSNFTLKIRSTKLEDSAMYFCATSLTSGRAAEQFFGPGTRLTVL.

The V call is TRBV7-3, the J call TRBJ2-1, with a tentative D call TRBD2 (5 bases). V was shortened by 5 bases and J by 4 bases, with 9 bases between the two germline ends. Germline CDR1 and CDR2: SGHTA and FQGTGA. The CDR3 length is 13 residues. The CDR3 protein is CASSMGSYNEQFF. CDR3 DNA: TGTGCCAGCAGCATGGGGAGTTACAATGAGCAGTTCTTC.

The CDR3 here is CASSPRHSANYGYTF. CDR3 nucleotide sequence: TGTGCCAGCAGCCCTCGACACTCGGCTAACTATGGCTACACCTTC. V is TRBV9 and J is TRBJ1-2; no definite D call. The CDR3 runs to 15 residues. The V gene lost 4 bases and the J gene lost 0 bases, with 13 bases spanning the gap. Per the germline V gene, CDR1 is SGDLS and CDR2 is YYNGEE. The complete variable domain, with remaining parts taken from reference TRBV9 and TRBJ1-2, reads DSGVTQTPKHLITATGQRVTLRCSPRSGDLSVYWYQQSLDQGLQFLIQYYNGEERAKGNILERFSAQQFPDLHSELNLSSLELGDSALYFCASSPRHSANYGYTFGSGTRLTVV.

The table lists this clone with a few counts. V usage is TRBV5-4 and J usage is TRBJ1-1; 8 bases fit TRBD1. This CDR3 contains 14 residues. In germline, CDR1 is SGHNT, CDR2 YYREEE (reference sequence). Trimming at V came to 4 bases and at J to 4 bases, leaving 6 bases not matched to a gene. CDR3 sequence reads: CASSATGAGTEAFF. CDR3 nucleotide sequence: TGTGCCAGCAGCGCGACAGGGGCAGGCACTGAAGCTTTCTTT. Full variable domain (outside the CDR3, taken from reference TRBV5-4 and TRBJ1-1): ETGVTQSPTHLIKTRGQQVTLRCSSQSGHNTVSWYQQALGQGPQFIFQYYREEENGRGNFPPRFSGLQFPNYSSELNVNALELDDSALYLCASSATGAGTEAFFGQGTRLTVV.

The V call is TRBV30, the J call TRBJ1-3; D unresolved. Germline CDR1 is GTSNPN and CDR2 is SVGIG (reference sequence). The CDR3 totals 14 residues. Trimming took off 1 base at V and 4 bases at J, with 11 bases between the two ends. CDR3: CAWSGTFAGNTIYF. In DNA form, the CDR3 reads TGTGCCTGGAGTGGAACTTTCGCCGGAAACACCATATATTTT.

This clone has more than one count but fewer than ten. The J gene is TRBJ2-5, the V gene TRBV5-4; perhaps TRBD2 as D (7 bases). V lost 1 base to trimming and J lost 0 bases, with 19 bases between them. The CDR3 extends over 18 amino acids. CDR1 and CDR2 (germline): SGHNT, YYREEE (reference sequence). In DNA form, the CDR3 reads TGTGCCAGCAGCTTGAGAGGCGGGAGTGGGGGCTACCAAGAGACCCAGTACTTC. Translated, it gives CASSLRGGSGGYQETQYF.